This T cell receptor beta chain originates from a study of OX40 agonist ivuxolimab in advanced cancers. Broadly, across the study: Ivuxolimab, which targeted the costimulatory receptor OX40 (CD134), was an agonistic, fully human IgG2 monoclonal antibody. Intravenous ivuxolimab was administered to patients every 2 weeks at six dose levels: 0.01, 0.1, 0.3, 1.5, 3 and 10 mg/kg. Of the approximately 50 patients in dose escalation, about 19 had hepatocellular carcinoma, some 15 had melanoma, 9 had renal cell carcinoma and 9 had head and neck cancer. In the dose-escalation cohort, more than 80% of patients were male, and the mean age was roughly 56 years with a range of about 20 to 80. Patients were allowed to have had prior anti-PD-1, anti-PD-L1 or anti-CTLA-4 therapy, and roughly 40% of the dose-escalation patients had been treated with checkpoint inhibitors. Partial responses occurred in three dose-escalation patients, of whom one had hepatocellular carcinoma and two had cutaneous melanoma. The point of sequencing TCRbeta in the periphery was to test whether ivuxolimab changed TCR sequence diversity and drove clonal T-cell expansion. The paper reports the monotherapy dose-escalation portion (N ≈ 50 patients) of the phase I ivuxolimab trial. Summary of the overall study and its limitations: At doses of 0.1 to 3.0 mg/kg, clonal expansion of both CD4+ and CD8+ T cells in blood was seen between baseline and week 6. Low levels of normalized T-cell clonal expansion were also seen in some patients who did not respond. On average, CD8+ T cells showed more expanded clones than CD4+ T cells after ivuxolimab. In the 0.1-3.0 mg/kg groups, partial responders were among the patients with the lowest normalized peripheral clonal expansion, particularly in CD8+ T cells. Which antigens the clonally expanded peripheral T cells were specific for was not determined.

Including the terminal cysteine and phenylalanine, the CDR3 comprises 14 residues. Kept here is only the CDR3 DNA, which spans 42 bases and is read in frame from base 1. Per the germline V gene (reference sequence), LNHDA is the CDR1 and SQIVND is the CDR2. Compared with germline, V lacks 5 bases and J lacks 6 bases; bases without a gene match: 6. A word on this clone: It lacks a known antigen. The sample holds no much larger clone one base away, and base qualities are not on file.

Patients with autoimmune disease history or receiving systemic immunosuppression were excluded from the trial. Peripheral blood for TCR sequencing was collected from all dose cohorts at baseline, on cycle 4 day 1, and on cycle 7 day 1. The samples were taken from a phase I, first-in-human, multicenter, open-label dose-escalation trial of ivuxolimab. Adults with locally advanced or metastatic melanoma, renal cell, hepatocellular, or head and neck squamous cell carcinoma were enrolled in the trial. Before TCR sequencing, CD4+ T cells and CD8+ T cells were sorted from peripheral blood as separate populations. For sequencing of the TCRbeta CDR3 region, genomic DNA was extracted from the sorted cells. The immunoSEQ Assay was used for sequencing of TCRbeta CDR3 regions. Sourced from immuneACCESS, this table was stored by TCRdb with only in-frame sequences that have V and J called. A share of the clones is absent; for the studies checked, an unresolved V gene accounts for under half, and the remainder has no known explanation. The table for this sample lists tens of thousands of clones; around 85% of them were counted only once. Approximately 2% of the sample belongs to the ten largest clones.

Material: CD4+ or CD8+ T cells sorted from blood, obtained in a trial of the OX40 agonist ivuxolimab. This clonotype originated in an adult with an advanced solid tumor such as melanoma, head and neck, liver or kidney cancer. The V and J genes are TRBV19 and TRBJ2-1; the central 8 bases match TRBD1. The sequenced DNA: TGTGCCAGTAGTGAGCAGGGGGCCTTCAATGAGCAGTTCTTC. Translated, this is CASSEQGAFNEQFF.